The TCR beta chain described here comes from a study of CD8+ T cells in alopecia areata. This clone was observed a handful of times. RNA extraction was followed by reverse transcription into cDNA, which acted as the sequencing template. Using immunoSEQ multiplex PCR, the repertoire was profiled, and TCRdb retains in-frame clones only, with some absent. The data show over 150,000 clones, around 63% seen once. V dropped 3 bases and J dropped 8 bases, with 19 bases sitting between them. Germline V gene sequence: CDR1 GTSNPN, CDR2 SVGIG (reference sequence). The CDR3 covers 14 residues. This specimen consisted of CD4+ T cells sorted from blood, obtained at week 0. The genes are TRBV30 and TRBJ1-2; D is undetermined. This sequence originates from a human donor with alopecia areata. The CDR3 spells CAWRNPRTLGGYTF. In DNA form, the CDR3 reads TGTGCCTGGAGAAACCCCCGCACGCTGGGGGGCTACACCTTC.